This T cell receptor (beta chain) is from a study of T-cell memory formation after mild COVID-19 (dated by TCRdb to about 2021). As for the study more broadly: Most TCR sequence clusters were specific to one of the two donors. The cohort was made up of two young adult volunteers, one female and one male, who were previously healthy. Longitudinal TCRalpha and TCRbeta repertoire sequencing tracked T-cell clones expanding and contracting after mild COVID-19 in a couple of donors. The paper's findings and limits, for the study overall: Clones that contracted from day 15 to 85 showed balanced CD4/CD8 phenotypes, whereas a second wave of clones that expanded from day 15 to 37 leaned towards CD4+. The second-wave clones that peaked on day 37 were not confirmed to be SARS-CoV-2 specific. Contracting CD4+ clones were located mainly in the CM and EM memory subsets, whereas CD8+ clones were found to be enriched in EMRA. The study included only a couple of mild cases, and larger cohorts that include severe cases with pre-infection samples were judged to be necessary. Some responding clones were detected in pre-infection memory, which suggested that pre-existing cross-reactive memory T cells had joined the SARS-CoV-2 response.

Ficoll-Paque density gradient centrifugation was used to isolate PBMCs. Instrument on record: Illumina NovaSeq 6000. cDNA libraries for TCRalpha and TCRbeta were prepared by 5'RACE using constant-segment primers, with sample barcodes and unique molecular identifiers added. RNA was extracted from every sample with Trizol reagent. Amplification of the libraries took two PCR steps, and the second step added a second sample barcode plus Illumina TruSeq adapters. Sequencing of the libraries was done on an Illumina NovaSeq, producing 2 x 150 bp paired-end reads. As for the authors' bioinformatics: Reads were demultiplexed and collapsed into UMI-guided consensus sequences with migec v1.2.7. Using mixcr v2.1.11, the UMI consensuses were aligned to TRA and TRB V and J templates and assembled into clonotypes. Clonotypes were classified as expanded or contracted when called significant by both edgeR and NoisET, with noise models trained on biological replicates. For edgeR calls, the thresholds were a false discovery rate-adjusted p below 0.01 and a log2 fold-change of 1. As an exploratory analysis of dynamics, max-normalized trajectories of the 1000 most abundant clonotypes were examined with PCA combined with hierarchical clustering. Separately sequenced CD4+ and CD8+ repertoires were used to assign a CD4 or CD8 phenotype to each responding clone. Clones were called with MiXCR by TCRdb after fastp trimmed the public reads at Q25, and only in-frame beta chains were retained. CDR3 protein duplicates are merged, each entry listing the most common genes and DNA. The V and J calls come from TCRdb's annotation, not from the publication. The sample yields 400,000 to 450,000 distinct CDR3 sequences; 15% to 20% were counted once. The ten biggest clones cover 20% to 25% of the sample.

On this clonotype itself: Its binding antigen is unknown. No base quality values were provided; no much bigger clone lies one nucleotide off.

This clonotype was sampled from a man between 18 and 35 years old who had mild COVID-19 (a few samples of this study predate the infection). The sample titles of this study are shuffled in the database, so cell type and time point are left out; the donor was told from shared clones. Specimen: PBMCs or a T cell subset sorted from them (not recorded which).

CDR3 sequence: CASSGRDRAWDTEAFF. The DNA reads as follows: TGCGCCAGCAGCGGGAGGGACAGGGCCTGGGACACTGAAGCTTTCTTT. The V and J genes are TRBV5-1 and TRBJ1-1; 9 middle bases align to TRBD1. CDR1 SGHRS and CDR2 YFSETQ are derived from the germline V gene. V is pruned by 4 bases and J by 3 bases, leaving 10 bases of the junction without a gene match. The CDR3 holds 16 amino acids from the cysteine to the phenylalanine. The CDR3 DNA has 48 bases and is translated from base 1.